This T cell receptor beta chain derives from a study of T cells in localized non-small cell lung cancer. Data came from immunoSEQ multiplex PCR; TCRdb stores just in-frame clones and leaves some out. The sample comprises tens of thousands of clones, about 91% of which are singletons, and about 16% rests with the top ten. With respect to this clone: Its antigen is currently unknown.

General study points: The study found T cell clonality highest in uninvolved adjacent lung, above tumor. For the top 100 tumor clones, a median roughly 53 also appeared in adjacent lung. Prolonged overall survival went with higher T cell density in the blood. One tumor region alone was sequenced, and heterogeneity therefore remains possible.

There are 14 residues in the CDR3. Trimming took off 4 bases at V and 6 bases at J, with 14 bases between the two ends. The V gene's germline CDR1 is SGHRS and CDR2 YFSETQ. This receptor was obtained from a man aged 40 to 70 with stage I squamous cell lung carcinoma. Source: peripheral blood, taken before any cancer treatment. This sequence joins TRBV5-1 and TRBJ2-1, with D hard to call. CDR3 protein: CASSALVGPNEQFF. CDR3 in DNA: TGCGCCAGCAGCGCCCTAGTAGGGCCCAATGAGCAGTTCTTC.